This T cell receptor (beta chain) is from a study of CD8 T cells in ankylosing spondylitis. With 3 bases removed from V and 8 bases from J, the gap between germline ends came to 12 bases. Germline CDR1 is SGHDT and CDR2 is YYEEEE. The CDR3 totals 13 residues. General observations from the study: In peripheral blood, disease-linked CD8+ clones occurred at relatively low frequencies.

TCR beta libraries were made by quantitative 5'-RACE with molecular barcodes. Each CDR3 protein gets one entry after TCRdb re-called the 5' RACE reads with MiXCR. The table records about 160,000 distinct CDR3 sequences, 9.8% of them present only once. Concerning this clonotype: The target antigen is unknown.

The chain joins TRBV5-6 to TRBJ2-1; D is possibly TRBD1 or TRBD2 (5 bases each). The sample taken for sequencing was blood, either unsorted or a sorted T cell fraction (not recorded which). The sequence came from a female donor with ankylosing spondylitis or in good health (not recorded which). The CDR3 nucleotides read TGTGCCAGCAGCTGGGGCGTGGGGGATGAGCAGTTCTTC. Residues: CASSWGVGDEQFF.